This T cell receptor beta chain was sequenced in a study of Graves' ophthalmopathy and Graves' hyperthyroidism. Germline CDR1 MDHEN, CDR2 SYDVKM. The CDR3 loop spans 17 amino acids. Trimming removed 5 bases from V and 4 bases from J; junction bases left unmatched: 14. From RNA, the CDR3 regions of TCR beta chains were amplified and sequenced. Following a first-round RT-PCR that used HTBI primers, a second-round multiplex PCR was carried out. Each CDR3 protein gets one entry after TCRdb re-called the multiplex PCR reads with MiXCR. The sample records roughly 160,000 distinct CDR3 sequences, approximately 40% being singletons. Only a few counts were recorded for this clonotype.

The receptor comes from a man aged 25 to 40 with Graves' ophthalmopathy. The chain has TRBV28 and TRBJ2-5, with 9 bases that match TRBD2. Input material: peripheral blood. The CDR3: CASSTLLAGIGVETQYF. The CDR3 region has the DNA TGTGCCAGCAGTACCTTACTAGCGGGCATTGGGGTAGAGACCCAGTACTTC. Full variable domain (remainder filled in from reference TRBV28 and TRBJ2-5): DVKVTQSSRYLVKRTGEKVFLECVQDMDHENMFWYRQDPGLGLRLIYFSYDVKMKEKGDIPEGYSVSREKKERFSLILESASTNQTSMYLCASSTLLAGIGVETQYFGPGTRLLVL.